A single sample gave rise to the 10 T cell receptor beta chains below, sequenced in a study of identical twins. TCRdb analysed the 5' RACE reads with MiXCR anew, one entry per CDR3 protein. The sample has about 730,000 distinct CDR3 sequences, 21% seen once. This same sample was also part of a study on T cells expressing NK-cell markers.

Sequencing input: PBMCs. The origin of the receptors is a woman aged 18 to 35 in good health.

The rearrangement joins TRBV15 to TRBJ2-5; D is possibly TRBD2 (6 bases). CDR3 length equals 13 residues. From germline, CDR1 is LNHNV and CDR2 YYDKDF (reference sequence). Trimming left V 5 bases short and J 5 bases short, with 12 bases between. The CDR3 nucleotides are TGTGCCACCAGCGGAGGGGCCGAGGAGACCCAGTACTTC. Translation gives CATSGGAEETQYF.

Only a few counts were recorded for this clonotype. This sequence joins TRBV5-1 and TRBJ1-4; D remains unclear. CDR1 is SGHRS, CDR2 YFSETQ, per germline. There are 16 residues in the CDR3. Deletions cut 0 bases from V and 4 bases from J, with 13 bases between. The CDR3 loop is CASSLGTEWRNEKLFF. CDR3 nucleotides: TGCGCCAGCAGCTTGGGTACAGAATGGCGTAATGAAAAACTGTTTTTT. The full variable domain, with the rest looked up from reference TRBV5-1 and TRBJ1-4, is KAGVTQTPRYLIKTRGQQVTLSCSPISGHRSVSWYQQTPGQGLQFLFEYFSETQRNKGNFPGRFSGRQFSNSRSEMNVSTLELGDSALYLCASSLGTEWRNEKLFFGSGTQLSVL.

There are a few counts of this clonotype. The chain joins TRBV5-1 to TRBJ2-7, with D perhaps TRBD1 or TRBD2 (6 bases each). Trimming took 7 bases from V and 1 from J, leaving 18 bases between them. Per the germline V gene, CDR1 is SGHRS and CDR2 is YFSETQ. This CDR3 region has 15 residues. CDR3 sequence reads: CASQLVEGGSYEQYF. The CDR3 DNA reads TGCGCCAGCCAGTTAGTGGAGGGGGGATCCTACGAGCAGTACTTC. Combining the CDR3 with reference TRBV5-1 and TRBJ2-7 gives the whole variable domain KAGVTQTPRYLIKTRGQQVTLSCSPISGHRSVSWYQQTPGQGLQFLFEYFSETQRNKGNFPGRFSGRQFSNSRSEMNVSTLELGDSALYLCASQLVEGGSYEQYFGPGTRLTVT.

Points on this clonotype: At one boundary the junction diverges from the germline segment, which might be a read error. J is TRBJ2-5 and V is TRBV2, with 9 bases aligning to TRBD1. Germline loops: CDR1 SNHLY, CDR2 FYNNEI. This CDR3 region has 14 residues. CDR3 region: CASSEDRGGETQYF. The CDR3 region has the DNA TGTGCCAGCAGCGAAGACAGGGGGGGAGAGACCCAGTACTTC.

This clonotype occurred a few times. V usage is TRBV7-2 and J usage is TRBJ2-4; D is ambiguous. Per germline, CDR1 SGHTA and CDR2 FQGNSA. V shed 7 bases and J shed 3 bases, with 19 bases lying between them. The CDR3 length is 16 residues. The CDR3 DNA reads as TGTGCCAGCACCCTAGACCTACTACGAGACAAAAACATTCAGTACTTC. Its translation: CASTLDLLRDKNIQYF.

At least ten counts were recorded for this clonotype. V usage is TRBV7-2 and J usage is TRBJ2-7, with D uncertain. Trimming stripped 5 bases from V and 1 base from J, with 9 bases between. CDR1 is SGHTA and CDR2 is FQGNSA in the germline V gene. The CDR3 is made up of 13 amino acids. The CDR3 sequence: CASSPPRSYEQYF. The CDR3, as DNA: TGTGCCAGCAGCCCACCCCGTTCCTACGAGCAGTACTTC.

The V call is TRBV20-1, the J call TRBJ2-1; D remains unclear. The CDR3 loop spans 11 amino acids. Trimming shortened V by 1 base and J by 10 bases, and 8 bases separated the two germline ends. Germline CDR1 and CDR2: DFQATT and SNEGSKA (reference sequence). CDR3 nucleotide sequence: TGCAGTGCTAGAGTGGGGATCGAGCAGTTCTTC. This sequence encodes CSARVGIEQFF.

The rearrangement joins TRBV20-1 to TRBJ2-3; 10 nucleotides match TRBD2. After removal of 6 bases from V and 6 bases from J, the junction contained 6 bases not matched to a gene. The CDR3 is made up of 13 amino acids. Germline V gene data show CDR1 as DFQATT and CDR2 as SNEGSKA (reference sequence). The CDR3 nucleotides are TGCAGTGCAGCCGGGACTAGCGCCGATACGCAGTATTTT. The encoded protein is CSAAGTSADTQYF.

The V call is TRBV9, the J call TRBJ2-5; 10 bases agree with TRBD2. The CDR3 has 16 residues. CDR1 and CDR2 from the germline V gene are SGDLS and YYNGEE. The V and J ends lost 2 bases and 5 bases, in that order; junction bases with no gene match: 9. The chain's CDR3 is CASSVGASGRGETQYF. CDR3 sequence (DNA): TGTGCCAGCAGCGTGGGAGCTAGCGGGAGAGGGGAGACCCAGTACTTC.

V usage is TRBV2 and J usage is TRBJ2-7; TRBD1 agrees at 7 bases. The CDR3 runs to 15 residues. Germline CDR1 is SNHLY and CDR2 is FYNNEI. J gave up 7 bases and V 2 bases, and 11 bases lay outside the gene matches. The CDR3 nucleotides read TGTGCCAGCAGTGAACCAAACAGGGGAACGGGAGAGCAGTACTTC. Its protein is CASSEPNRGTGEQYF. Full variable domain (remainder filled in from reference TRBV2 and TRBJ2-7): EPEVTQTPSHQVTQMGQEVILRCVPISNHLYFYWYRQILGQKVEFLVSFYNNEISEKSEIFDDQFSVERPDGSNFTLKIRSTKLEDSAMYFCASSEPNRGTGEQYFGPGTRLTVT.